This T cell receptor (beta chain) was sequenced in a study of T cell responses to AZD1222 COVID-19 vaccine. Some clones are missing from TCRdb's copy, which holds only in-frame ones; the method was immunoSEQ multiplex PCR. The sample has about 120,000 clones, about 90% seen once; the top ten hold 11% to 15%. The germline gives CDR1 WNHNN, CDR2 SYGVQD (reference sequence). This CDR3 comprises 14 residues. V was trimmed by 6 bases and J by 3 bases, leaving 11 bases between them. The sequence derives from an adult in good health. Sample: peripheral blood, taken on day 0 of AZD1222 vaccination. This chain connects TRBV10-1 to TRBJ2-2, with D uncertain. CDR3 coding DNA: TGCGCCAGCAGACTGGCTAGGGACACCGGGGAGCTGTTTTTT. Translation: CASRLARDTGELFF.